Shown below are 10 T cell receptor beta chains from a single sample sequenced in a study of response to subunit inactivated influenza vaccine. TCRdb re-called the RT-PCR reads through MiXCR, storing one row per CDR3 protein. The table has about 800,000 distinct CDR3 sequences, 21% seen once. The specimen comprised PBMCs from blood, sampled around 5 days after vaccination. These receptors came from a man aged 45-65 years who received an inactivated influenza vaccine.

In this sample, this clonotype turned up a few times. V gene TRBV15 combines with J gene TRBJ2-7, with D unresolved. This CDR3 spans 15 amino acids. Germline CDR1 and CDR2: LNHNV and YYDKDF (reference sequence). V was pared by 6 bases and J by 2 bases, with 17 bases between. Written as DNA, the CDR3 is TGTGCCACCAGTCTACGCCTGACCGCTACCTACGAGCAGTACTTC. Translated, it gives CATSLRLTATYEQYF.

In the case of this clonotype: A read error may account for a junction end that differs from germline. This chain joins TRBV29-1 and TRBJ2-3, with TRBD2 as a possible D gene (5 bases). Germline CDR1 reads SQVTM; CDR2 reads ANQGSEA. The CDR3 is 15 residues long. CDR3 sequence: CSVDPGYLSTDTRYF. CDR3 sequence (DNA): TGCAGCGTTGACCCGGGGTATCTTAGCACAGATACGCGGTATTTT.

This clonotype was detected only a few times. This chain links TRBV20-1 with TRBJ2-7; no firm D call. Between the trimmed V and J ends, which lost 0 bases and 5 bases, there was a span of 14 bases. Germline CDR1 reads DFQATT; CDR2 reads SNEGSKA (reference sequence). The CDR3 totals 14 residues. Here the CDR3 reads CSARDLGDHHEQYF. For the CDR3, the DNA is TGCAGTGCTAGAGATCTAGGAGATCACCACGAGCAGTACTTC.

The chain couples TRBV7-2 to TRBJ2-3; 10 bases map to TRBD2. From germline, CDR1 is SGHTA and CDR2 FQGNSA. V lost 0 bases and J lost 11; bases outside the gene matches: 8. CDR3 length: 15 residues. The CDR3 sequence: CASSLAPASGGRQYF. DNA for the CDR3: TGTGCCAGCAGCTTAGCCCCGGCTAGCGGGGGCAGGCAGTATTTT.

This clonotype has just a few counts. The J gene is TRBJ1-5, the V gene TRBV6-2 or TRBV6-3; the D gene is possibly TRBD1 (5 bases). Trimming pared 3 bases from V and 4 bases from J, leaving 13 bases between. This CDR3 comprises 15 residues. CDR1 and CDR2 (germline): MNHEY, SVGEGT. The CDR3 loop is CASSYSGVRNQPQHF. The CDR3 nucleotides read TGTGCCAGCAGTTATTCGGGGGTTCGGAATCAGCCCCAGCATTTT.

This clonotype was seen a few times. This chain links TRBV7-2 with TRBJ1-1, with D possibly matching TRBD1 (5 bases). This CDR3 comprises 12 residues. V was shortened by 1 base and J by 10 bases, with 10 bases between the two germline ends. Germline loops: CDR1 SGHTA, CDR2 FQGNSA. CDR3 sequence reads: CASSLGGAGAFF. The CDR3, as DNA: TGTGCCAGCAGCTTAGGAGGGGCGGGAGCTTTCTTT.

The chain combines TRBV6-2 or TRBV6-3 with TRBJ2-7, with D tentatively TRBD1 (5 bases). The CDR3 extends over 13 amino acids. Germline CDR1 is MNHEY and CDR2 is SVGEGT. V was clipped by 7 bases and J by 6 bases, with 16 bases between them. The DNA for the CDR3 is TGTGCCAGCACTTCAAGACAGAGTTTCGAGCAGTACTTC. Translation gives CASTSRQSFEQYF.

The chain employs TRBV27 and TRBJ1-6; D remains ambiguous. CDR1 is MNHEY and CDR2 is SMNVEV in the germline V gene (reference sequence). Trimming took off 0 bases at V and 7 bases at J, with 7 bases between the two ends. The CDR3 has 14 residues. CDR3 amino acids: CASSLSAGNSPLHF. In nucleotides, the CDR3 is TGTGCCAGCAGTTTATCGGCAGGCAATTCACCCCTCCACTTT.

This clonotype was observed a few times. This chain joins TRBV5-1 and TRBJ2-3; 8 bases agree with TRBD2. Germline CDR1 is SGHRS and CDR2 is YFSETQ. CDR3 length: 16 residues. Germline trimming cut 0 bases from V and 5 bases from J; bases unmatched to any gene: 8. The DNA for the CDR3 is TGCGCCAGCAGCTTGGGGTCAGCGGGAGAAAGAGATACGCAGTATTTT. This translates into CASSLGSAGERDTQYF.

This clonotype was picked up many times. The J gene is TRBJ2-3, the V gene TRBV7-9; weak D call: TRBD2 (7 bases). This CDR3 has 15 amino acids. Germline CDR1 SEHNR, CDR2 FQNEAQ (reference sequence). Trimming removed 4 bases from V and 3 bases from J, with 14 bases in between. CDR3 DNA sequence: TGTGCCAGCAGCTCTGGGGGGGCGATAACAGATACGCAGTATTTT. This encodes CASSSGGAITDTQYF.